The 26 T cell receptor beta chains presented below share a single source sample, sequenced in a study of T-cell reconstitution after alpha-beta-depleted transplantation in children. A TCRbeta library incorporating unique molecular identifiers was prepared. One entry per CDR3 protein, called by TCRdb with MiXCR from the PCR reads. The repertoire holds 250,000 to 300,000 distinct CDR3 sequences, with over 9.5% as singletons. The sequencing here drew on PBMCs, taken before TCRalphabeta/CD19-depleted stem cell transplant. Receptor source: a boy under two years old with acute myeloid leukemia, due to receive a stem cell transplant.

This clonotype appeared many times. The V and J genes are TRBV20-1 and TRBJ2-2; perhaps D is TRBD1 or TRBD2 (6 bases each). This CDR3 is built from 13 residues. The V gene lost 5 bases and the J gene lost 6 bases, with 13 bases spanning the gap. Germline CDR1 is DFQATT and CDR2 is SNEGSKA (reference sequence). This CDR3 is CSAGKGGAGELFF. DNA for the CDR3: TGCAGTGCTGGGAAGGGGGGCGCCGGGGAGCTGTTTTTT.

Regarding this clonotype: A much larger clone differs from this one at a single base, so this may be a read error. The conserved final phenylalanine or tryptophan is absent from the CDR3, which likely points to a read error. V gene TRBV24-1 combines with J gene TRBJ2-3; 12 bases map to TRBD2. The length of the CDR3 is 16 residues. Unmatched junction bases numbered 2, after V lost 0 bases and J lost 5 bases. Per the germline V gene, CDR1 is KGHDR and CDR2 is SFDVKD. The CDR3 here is CATSDLPTSGGDTQYL. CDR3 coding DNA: TGTGCCACCAGTGATTTGCCGACTAGCGGGGGAGATACGCAGTATCTT.

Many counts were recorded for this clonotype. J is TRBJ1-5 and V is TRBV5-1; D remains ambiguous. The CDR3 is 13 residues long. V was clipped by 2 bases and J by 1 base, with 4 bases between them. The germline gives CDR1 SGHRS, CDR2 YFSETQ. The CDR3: CASSFGSNQPQHF. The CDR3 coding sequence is TGCGCCAGCAGCTTCGGCAGCAATCAGCCCCAGCATTTT. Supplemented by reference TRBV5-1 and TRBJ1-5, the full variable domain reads KAGVTQTPRYLIKTRGQQVTLSCSPISGHRSVSWYQQTPGQGLQFLFEYFSETQRNKGNFPGRFSGRQFSNSRSEMNVSTLELGDSALYLCASSFGSNQPQHFGDGTRLSIL.

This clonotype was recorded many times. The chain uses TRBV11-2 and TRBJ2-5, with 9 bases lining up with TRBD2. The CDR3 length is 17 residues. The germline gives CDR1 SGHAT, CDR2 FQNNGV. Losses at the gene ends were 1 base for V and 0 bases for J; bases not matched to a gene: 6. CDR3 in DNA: TGTGCCAGCAGCTTAGGACTAGCGGTTTCGTACCAAGAGACCCAGTACTTC. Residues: CASSLGLAVSYQETQYF.

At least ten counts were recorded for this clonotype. The CDR3 DNA is TGTGCCAGCAGTCTCTCCCGTGGCTACACCTTC. Protein: CASSLSRGYTF. The genes are TRBV12-3 or TRBV12-4 and TRBJ1-2; D gene ambiguous. The V gene lost 5 bases and the J gene lost 7 bases, with 8 bases spanning the gap. This CDR3 is built from 11 residues.

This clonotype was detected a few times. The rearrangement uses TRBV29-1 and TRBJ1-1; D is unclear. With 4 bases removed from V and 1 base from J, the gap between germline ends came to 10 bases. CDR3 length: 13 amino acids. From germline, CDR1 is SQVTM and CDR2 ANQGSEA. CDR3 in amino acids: CSVGGLPNTEAFF. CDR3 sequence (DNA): TGCAGCGTTGGGGGTCTGCCGAACACTGAAGCTTTCTTT.

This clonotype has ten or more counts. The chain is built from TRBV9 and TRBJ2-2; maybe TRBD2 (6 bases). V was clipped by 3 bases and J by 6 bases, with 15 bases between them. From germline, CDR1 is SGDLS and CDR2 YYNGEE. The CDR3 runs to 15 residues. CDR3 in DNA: TGTGCCAGCAGCGCCAGAGGAGGGGCGGCCGGGGAGCTGTTTTTT. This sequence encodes CASSARGGAAGELFF.

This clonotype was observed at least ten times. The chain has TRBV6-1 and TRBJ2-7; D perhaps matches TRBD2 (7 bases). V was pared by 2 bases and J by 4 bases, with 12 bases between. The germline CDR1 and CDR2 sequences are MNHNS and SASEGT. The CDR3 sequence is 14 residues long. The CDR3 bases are TGTGCCAGCAGTGAAAGGGGGGGGATTTACGAGCAGTACTTC. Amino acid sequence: CASSERGGIYEQYF.

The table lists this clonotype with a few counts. In DNA, the CDR3 is TGTGCCAGCAGCTACCCGGGGGCCAATGAGCAGTTCTTC. Protein sequence: CASSYPGANEQFF. The V call is TRBV13, the J call TRBJ2-1; TRBD1 or TRBD2 may be the D gene (6 bases each). In germline, CDR1 is PRHDT, CDR2 FYEKMQ (reference sequence). The CDR3 spans 13 residues. Trimming took 4 bases from V and 6 from J, leaving 10 bases between them.

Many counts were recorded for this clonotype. CDR3 residues: CASSLTGDTGELFF. In DNA form, the CDR3 reads TGCGCCAGCAGCTTGACAGGGGACACCGGGGAGCTGTTTTTT. The V call is TRBV5-1, the J call TRBJ2-2; TRBD1 matches at 7 bases. V dropped 1 base and J dropped 3; count of bases not matched to a gene: 0. The CDR3 length is 14 residues. The germline V gene has CDR1 SGHRS and CDR2 YFSETQ. The entire variable domain, with the rest obtained from reference TRBV5-1 and TRBJ2-2, is as follows: KAGVTQTPRYLIKTRGQQVTLSCSPISGHRSVSWYQQTPGQGLQFLFEYFSETQRNKGNFPGRFSGRQFSNSRSEMNVSTLELGDSALYLCASSLTGDTGELFFGEGSRLTVL.

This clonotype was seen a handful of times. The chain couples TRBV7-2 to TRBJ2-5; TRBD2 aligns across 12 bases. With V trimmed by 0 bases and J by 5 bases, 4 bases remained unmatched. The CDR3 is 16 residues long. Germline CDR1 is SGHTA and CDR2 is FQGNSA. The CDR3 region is CASSLALAGGRETQYF. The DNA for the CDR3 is TGTGCCAGCAGCTTAGCGCTAGCGGGAGGGCGGGAGACCCAGTACTTC.

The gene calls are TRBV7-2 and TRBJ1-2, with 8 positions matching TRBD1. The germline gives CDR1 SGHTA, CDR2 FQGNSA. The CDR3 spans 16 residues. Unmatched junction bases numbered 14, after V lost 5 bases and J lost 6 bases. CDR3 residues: CASSPGPRDRRDGYTF. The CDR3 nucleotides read TGTGCCAGCAGCCCGGGTCCCCGGGACAGGAGGGATGGCTACACCTTC.

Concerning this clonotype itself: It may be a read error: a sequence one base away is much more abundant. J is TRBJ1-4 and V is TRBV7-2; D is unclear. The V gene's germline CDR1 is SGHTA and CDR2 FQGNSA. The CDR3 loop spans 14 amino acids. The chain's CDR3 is CASSVQLTNEILFF. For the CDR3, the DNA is TGTGCCAGCAGCGTACAGCTAACTAATGAAATACTGTTTTTT.

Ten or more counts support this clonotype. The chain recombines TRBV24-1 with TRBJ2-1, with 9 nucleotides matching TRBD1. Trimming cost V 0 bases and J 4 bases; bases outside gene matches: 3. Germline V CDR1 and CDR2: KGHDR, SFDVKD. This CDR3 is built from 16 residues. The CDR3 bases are TGTGCCACCAGTGATTTGCAAGGGACAGGGTACAATGAGCAGTTCTTC. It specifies CATSDLQGTGYNEQFF.

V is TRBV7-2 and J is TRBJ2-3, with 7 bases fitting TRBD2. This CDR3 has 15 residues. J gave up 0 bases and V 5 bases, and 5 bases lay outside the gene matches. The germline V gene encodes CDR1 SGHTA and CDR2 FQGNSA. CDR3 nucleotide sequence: TGTGCCAGCAGCGCCTGGCGGGGGAGCACAGATACGCAGTATTTT. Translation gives CASSAWRGSTDTQYF.

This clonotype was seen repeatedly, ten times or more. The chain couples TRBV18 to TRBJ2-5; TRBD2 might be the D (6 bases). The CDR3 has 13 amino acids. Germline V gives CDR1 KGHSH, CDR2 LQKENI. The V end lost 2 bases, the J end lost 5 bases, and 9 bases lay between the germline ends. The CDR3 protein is CASSPSGVETQYF. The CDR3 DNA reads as TGTGCCAGCTCACCATCGGGAGTGGAGACCCAGTACTTC.

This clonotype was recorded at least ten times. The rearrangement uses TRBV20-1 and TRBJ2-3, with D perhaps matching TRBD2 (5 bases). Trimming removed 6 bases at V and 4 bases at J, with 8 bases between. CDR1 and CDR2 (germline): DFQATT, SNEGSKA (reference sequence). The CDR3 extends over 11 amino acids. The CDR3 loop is CSAPEADTQYF. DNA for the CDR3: TGCAGTGCCCCGGAGGCAGATACGCAGTATTTT.

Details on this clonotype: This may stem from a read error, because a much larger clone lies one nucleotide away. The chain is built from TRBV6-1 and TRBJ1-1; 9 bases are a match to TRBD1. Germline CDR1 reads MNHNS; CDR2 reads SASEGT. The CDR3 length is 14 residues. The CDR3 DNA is TGTACCAGCAGTGTAGGACAGGGGAGCACTGAAGCTTTCTTT. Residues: CTSSVGQGSTEAFF.

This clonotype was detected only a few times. The CDR3 here is CATSRDLAGAADTQYF. The CDR3 DNA reads TGTGCCACCAGCAGAGACCTAGCGGGGGCGGCAGATACGCAGTATTTT. The V call is TRBV15, the J call TRBJ2-3, with TRBD2 matching over 10 bases. V lost 0 bases to trimming and J lost 4 bases; unmatched junction nucleotides: 4. Per germline, CDR1 LNHNV and CDR2 YYDKDF (reference sequence). This CDR3 contains 16 residues.

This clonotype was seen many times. CDR3 nucleotide sequence: TGTGCCAGCAACCATGCGGAGGGCTTAGCGGGAGTGGGGGTTGGGGAGACCCAGTACTTC. Protein sequence: CASNHAEGLAGVGVGETQYF. V is TRBV28 and J is TRBJ2-5, with TRBD2 matching 9 bases. Trimming cost V 7 bases and J 5 bases; bases outside gene matches: 26. This CDR3 spans 20 amino acids. Looked up from germline, CDR1 is MDHEN and CDR2 is SYDVKM.

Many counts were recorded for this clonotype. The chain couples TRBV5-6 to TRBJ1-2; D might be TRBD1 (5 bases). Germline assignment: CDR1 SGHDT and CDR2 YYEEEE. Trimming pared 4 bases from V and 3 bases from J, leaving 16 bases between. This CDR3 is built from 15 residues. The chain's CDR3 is CASSGPYRGDYGYTF. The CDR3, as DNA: TGTGCCAGCAGCGGACCATATAGGGGAGACTATGGCTACACCTTC.

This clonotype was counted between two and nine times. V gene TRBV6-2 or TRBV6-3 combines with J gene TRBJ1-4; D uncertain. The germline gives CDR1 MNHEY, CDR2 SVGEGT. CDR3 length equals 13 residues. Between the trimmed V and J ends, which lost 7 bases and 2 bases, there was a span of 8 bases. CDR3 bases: TGTGCCAGCAAACGGCAGACTAATGAAAAACTGTTTTTT. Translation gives CASKRQTNEKLFF.

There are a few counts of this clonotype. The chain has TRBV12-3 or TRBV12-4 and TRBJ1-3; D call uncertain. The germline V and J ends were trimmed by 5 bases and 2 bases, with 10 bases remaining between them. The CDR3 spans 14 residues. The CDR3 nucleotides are TGTGCCAGCAGTGAGGGTGCTGCTGGAAACACCATATATTTT. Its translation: CASSEGAAGNTIYF.

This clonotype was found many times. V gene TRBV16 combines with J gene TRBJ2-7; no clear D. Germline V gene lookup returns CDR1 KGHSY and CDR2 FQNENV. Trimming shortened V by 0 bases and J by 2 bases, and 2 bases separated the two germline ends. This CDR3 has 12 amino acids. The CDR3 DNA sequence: TGTGCCAGCAGCCAATCTACCTACGAGCAGTACTTC. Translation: CASSQSTYEQYF.

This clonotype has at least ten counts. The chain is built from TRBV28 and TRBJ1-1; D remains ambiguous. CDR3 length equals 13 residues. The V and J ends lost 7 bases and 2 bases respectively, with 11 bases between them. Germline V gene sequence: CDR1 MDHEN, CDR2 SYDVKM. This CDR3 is CASILSGNTEAFF. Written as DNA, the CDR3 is TGTGCCAGCATCCTCTCGGGAAACACTGAAGCTTTCTTT.

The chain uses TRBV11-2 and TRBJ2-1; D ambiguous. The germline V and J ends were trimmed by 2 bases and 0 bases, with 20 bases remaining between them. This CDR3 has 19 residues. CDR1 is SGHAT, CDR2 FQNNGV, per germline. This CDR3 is CASSLFPGSDAFSYNEQFF. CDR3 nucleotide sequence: TGTGCCAGCAGCTTATTTCCAGGCTCGGATGCCTTCTCCTACAATGAGCAGTTCTTC.